Listed below are T cell receptor beta chains from one sample, sequenced in a study of blood T cells in healthy people across ages. TCRdb passed the 5' RACE reads through MiXCR, listing each CDR3 protein once. The sample includes roughly 800,000 distinct CDR3 sequences, 20% to 25% of them seen just once. These data also formed part of another study, on T cells of mothers and their children.

The sequencing sample was made of blood. These receptors all stem from a boy between 10 and 17 years old in good health. The CDR3 runs from the conserved cysteine through the conserved F or W. The D gene is left open where the match is weak. The size of a clone is reported for some rows only, either as once, few or many, or as a class for expanded clones.

J	size	D	V	CDR3	DNA
TRBJ1-3	few	TRBD1	TRBV7-8	CASSPTGGANTIYF	TGTGCCAGTAGCCCTACAGGGGGTGCAAACACCATATATTTT
TRBJ2-4	few	NA	TRBV28	CASSWAEPTSIQYF	TGTGCCAGCAGTTGGGCCGAACCCACGTCCATTCAGTACTTC
TRBJ2-1	NA	NA	TRBV12-5	CASGSTSSYNEQFF	TGTGCTAGTGGCAGCACGAGCTCCTACAATGAGCAGTTCTTC
TRBJ2-5	NA	NA	TRBV4-1	CASSLALPPGGTQYF	TGCGCCAGCAGCCTAGCACTGCCCCCGGGCGGGACCCAGTACTTC
TRBJ2-7	NA	NA	TRBV29-1	CSVASASSYEQYF	TGCAGCGTTGCTAGCGCGAGCTCCTACGAGCAGTACTTC
TRBJ1-2	NA	NA	TRBV4-2	CASSQSGAGVKANYGYTF	TGTGCCAGCAGCCAAAGCGGGGCAGGGGTCAAAGCTAACTATGGCTACACCTTC
TRBJ1-2	few	NA	TRBV7-6	CASSLDPGISRGYTF	TGTGCCAGCAGCTTAGATCCTGGAATCTCTAGGGGCTACACCTTC
TRBJ1-2	few	NA	TRBV20-1	CSARFGGWGYTF	TGCAGTGCTAGATTTGGGGGCTGGGGCTACACCTTC
TRBJ1-4	NA	TRBD1	TRBV15	CATSRDPGGDEKLFF	TGTGCCACCAGCAGAGATCCAGGGGGGGATGAAAAACTGTTTTTT
TRBJ1-3	few	NA	TRBV29-1	CSVAGAGNTIYF	TGCAGCGTTGCGGGGGCTGGAAACACCATATATTTT
TRBJ2-4	NA	NA	TRBV20-1	CSARDPLGIQYF	TGCAGTGCTAGAGATCCACTGGGAATTCAGTACTTC
TRBJ2-1	few	TRBD2	TRBV19	CASSIGLAGVLEQFF	TGTGCCAGTTCTATAGGACTAGCGGGAGTACTTGAGCAGTTCTTC
TRBJ1-2	few	NA	TRBV29-1	CSVAGDEGYTF	TGCAGCGTTGCTGGGGACGAGGGCTACACCTTC
TRBJ2-1	NA	TRBD2	TRBV7-3	CASRPASGRSNEQFF	TGTGCCAGCAGGCCCGCTAGCGGGAGAAGCAATGAGCAGTTCTTC
TRBJ2-1	few	TRBD2	TRBV5-6	CASSLLVAGTEQFF	TGTGCCAGCAGCTTGTTGGTAGCGGGGACTGAGCAGTTCTTC
TRBJ2-1	few	TRBD1	TRBV9	CASSPTQGNEQFF	TGTGCCAGCAGCCCCACACAGGGGAATGAGCAGTTCTTC
TRBJ1-5	NA	TRBD1	TRBV19	CASRTQGLPSQPQHF	TGTGCCAGTAGAACACAGGGGCTCCCTAGTCAGCCCCAGCATTTT
TRBJ2-1	NA	TRBD2	TRBV2	CASVFLAGENNEQFF	TGTGCCAGCGTTTTTCTAGCGGGGGAGAACAATGAGCAGTTCTTC
TRBJ2-3	few	NA	TRBV29-1	CSGSTGFTDTQYF	TGCAGCGGCAGCACGGGATTCACAGATACGCAGTATTTT
TRBJ1-2	few	NA	TRBV7-9	CASSSTTEETNYGYTF	TGTGCCAGCAGCTCTACGACCGAGGAAACTAACTATGGCTACACCTTC
TRBJ2-5	NA	NA	TRBV11-2	CASSLRGLGGEETQYF	TGTGCCAGCAGCCTTAGGGGACTGGGAGGAGAAGAGACCCAGTACTTC
TRBJ1-2	few	TRBD1	TRBV20-1	CSANRQGRGYTF	TGCAGTGCTAACAGACAGGGAAGAGGCTACACCTTC
TRBJ1-2	NA	NA	TRBV4-2	CASSQDLGVLYGYTF	TGTGCCAGCAGCCAAGACCTTGGGGTGCTTTATGGCTACACCTTC
TRBJ1-2	many	TRBD1	TRBV6-5	CASSYGTDYGYTF	TGTGCCAGCAGTTACGGGACAGACTATGGCTACACCTTC
TRBJ2-5	NA	NA	TRBV9	CASSVLSGEQETQYF	TGTGCCAGCAGCGTGCTCAGCGGCGAACAAGAGACCCAGTACTTC
TRBJ2-7	NA	TRBD1	TRBV27	CASAQGSTYEQYF	TGTGCCAGCGCACAGGGGTCAACCTACGAGCAGTACTTC
TRBJ2-2	NA	NA	TRBV10-3	CAIRQYGGELFF	TGTGCCATCAGACAGTATGGCGGGGAGCTGTTTTTT
TRBJ2-3	few	TRBD2	TRBV7-3	CASSYGTTAADTQYF	TGTGCCAGCAGCTACGGGACTACAGCCGCAGATACGCAGTATTTT
TRBJ2-1	NA	NA	TRBV4-3	CASSLRWGPSNEQFF	TGCGCCAGCAGCCTTCGGTGGGGGCCCTCGAATGAGCAGTTCTTC
TRBJ2-5	few	NA	TRBV6-6	CASSYGQKETQYF	TGTGCCAGCAGTTATGGTCAGAAAGAGACCCAGTACTTC
TRBJ2-3	NA	TRBD2	TRBV5-1	CASSEGREKTTQYF	TGCGCCAGCAGCGAGGGGCGGGAGAAAACTACGCAGTATTTT
TRBJ2-3	few	TRBD2	TRBV2	CASSRIAGAGLYTDTQYF	TGTGCCAGCAGTCGGATAGCGGGGGCCGGACTCTACACAGATACGCAGTATTTT
TRBJ2-1	NA	NA	TRBV7-8	CASRYGGRDEQFF	TGTGCCAGCAGGTACGGGGGTCGCGATGAGCAGTTCTTC
TRBJ2-7	NA	NA	TRBV6-2/TRBV6-3	CASSYEEGNYEQYF	TGTGCCAGCAGTTACGAGGAGGGGAACTACGAGCAGTACTTC
TRBJ2-5	NA	NA	TRBV28	CASSSAGFGEETQYF	TGTGCCAGCAGTTCTGCAGGGTTTGGGGAGGAGACCCAGTACTTC
TRBJ1-4	NA	NA	TRBV5-1	CASSLGDTDEKLFF	TGCGCCAGCAGCTTGGGCGACACGGATGAAAAACTGTTTTTT
TRBJ2-5	few	NA	TRBV7-3	CASSPQTGFQETQYF	TGTGCCAGCAGCCCCCAGACAGGCTTCCAAGAGACCCAGTACTTC
TRBJ2-3	NA	TRBD1	TRBV3-1	CASSQEGTGETDTQYF	TGTGCCAGCAGCCAAGAAGGGACAGGAGAGACAGATACGCAGTATTTT
TRBJ2-3	NA	NA	TRBV12-3/TRBV12-4	CASSFSTDTEYF	TGTGCCAGCAGTTTCAGCACAGATACGGAGTATTTT
TRBJ2-1	few	TRBD2	TRBV11-2	CASSLTAGGSYNEQFF	TGTGCCAGCAGCTTAACAGCGGGAGGCTCCTACAATGAGCAGTTCTTC
TRBJ1-2	few	NA	TRBV12-3/TRBV12-4	CASCEQGFDYGYTF	TGTGCCAGCTGTGAACAGGGCTTCGACTATGGCTACACCTTC
TRBJ2-3	few	NA	TRBV7-2	CASSLGPSSTDTQYF	TGTGCCAGCAGCTTAGGGCCCAGCAGCACAGATACGCAGTATTTT
TRBJ2-6	few	NA	TRBV3-1	CASTLDGPGANVLTF	TGTGCCAGCACCCTGGACGGACCTGGGGCCAACGTCCTGACTTTC
TRBJ2-1	few	TRBD2	TRBV28	CASSTQEAGASYNEQFF	TGCGCCAGCAGTACCCAAGAAGCGGGAGCATCTTACAATGAGCAGTTCTTC
TRBJ2-7	few	NA	TRBV7-2	CASSFNVDIYEQYF	TGTGCCAGCAGCTTTAATGTGGACATCTACGAGCAGTACTTC
TRBJ1-3	few	NA	TRBV6-5	CASSGVHSGNTIYF	TGTGCCAGCAGTGGAGTTCACTCTGGAAACACCATATATTTT
TRBJ2-1	NA	NA	TRBV6-2/TRBV6-3	CASSYFPGEQFF	TGTGCCAGCAGTTACTTTCCGGGTGAGCAGTTCTTC
TRBJ1-2	NA	NA	TRBV5-1	CASSLGDGTNYGYTF	TGCGCCAGCAGCTTGGGGGACGGAACTAACTATGGCTACACCTTC
TRBJ1-2	NA	NA	TRBV7-2	CASSESRDTFYGYTF	TGTGCCAGCAGCGAATCTCGGGACACCTTCTATGGCTACACCTTC
TRBJ2-3	NA	TRBD1	TRBV6-5	CASCPGTGGTDTQYF	TGTGCCAGCTGTCCCGGGACAGGGGGAACAGATACGCAGTATTTT
TRBJ2-7	NA	NA	TRBV28	CASSGDTAYEQYF	TGTGCCAGCAGTGGGGACACCGCCTACGAGCAGTACTTC
TRBJ2-3	NA	NA	TRBV29-1	CSVVGLYDRKQGAHGPDTQYF	TGCAGCGTTGTGGGGCTGTACGACAGGAAACAAGGAGCCCATGGCCCAGATACGCAGTATTTT
TRBJ1-3	few	NA	TRBV4-3	CASSQDEGMGNTIYF	TGCGCCAGCAGCCAAGACGAGGGCATGGGAAACACCATATATTTT
TRBJ2-3	once	NA	TRBV6-2/TRBV6-3	CASSATSTFTDTQYF	TGCGCCAGCAGTGCAACTAGCACTTTCACGGATACGCAGTATTTT
TRBJ1-6	NA	NA	TRBV20-1	CSARDLWRGSNSPLHF	TGCAGTGCTAGAGATCTCTGGCGTGGCTCGAATTCACCCCTCCACTTT
TRBJ2-7	NA	NA	TRBV4-2	CASSQTPGTHGEQYF	TGTGCCAGCAGCCAAACCCCCGGGACCCACGGCGAGCAGTACTTC
TRBJ2-1	NA	TRBD2	TRBV7-2	CASSLGGSRNEQFF	TGTGCCAGCAGCTTAGGCGGGAGTCGCAATGAGCAGTTCTTC